Given below is one TCR beta chain in context. The TCRbeta library was prepared with unique molecular identifiers. Each CDR3 protein gets one entry after TCRdb re-called the PCR reads with MiXCR. The sample contains approximately 400,000 distinct CDR3 sequences, approximately 11% of which appear only once. Trimming took off 5 bases at V and 4 bases at J, with 13 bases between the two ends. The CDR3 consists of 14 residues. This sample is part of a study of T-cell reconstitution after alpha-beta-depleted transplantation in children. This TCR was recovered from a human donor who donated a stem cell graft to a child with acute myeloid leukemia. This rearrangement joins TRBV12-3 or TRBV12-4 to TRBJ2-3; D may be TRBD1 or TRBD2 (5 bases each). Material: PBMCs from the stem cell graft donor, obtained from the stem cell graft. The CDR3 loop is CASSTPGPPDTQYF. DNA for the CDR3: TGTGCCAGCAGTACACCGGGACCCCCAGATACGCAGTATTTT.